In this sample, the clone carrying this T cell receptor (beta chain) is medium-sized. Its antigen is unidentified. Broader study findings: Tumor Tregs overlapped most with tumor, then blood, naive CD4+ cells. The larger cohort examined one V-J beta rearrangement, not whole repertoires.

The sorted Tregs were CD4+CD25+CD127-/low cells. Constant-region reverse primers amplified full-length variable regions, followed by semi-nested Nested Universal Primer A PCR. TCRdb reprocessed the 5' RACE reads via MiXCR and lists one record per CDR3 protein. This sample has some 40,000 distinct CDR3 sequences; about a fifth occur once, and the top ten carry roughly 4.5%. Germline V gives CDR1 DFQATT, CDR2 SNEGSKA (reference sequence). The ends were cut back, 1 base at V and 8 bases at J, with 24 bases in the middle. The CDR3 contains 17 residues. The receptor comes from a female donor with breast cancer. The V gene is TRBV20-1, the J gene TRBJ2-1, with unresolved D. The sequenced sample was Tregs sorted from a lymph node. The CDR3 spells CSARGGPAVTPLDEQFF. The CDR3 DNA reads TGCAGTGCTAGAGGTGGCCCTGCGGTCACCCCCCTCGATGAGCAGTTCTTC.